This TCR beta chain appears in the sequencing data of a study of T cells in localized non-small cell lung cancer (dated by TCRdb to about 2020). The study in broad terms: T cell repertoires of 200 to 250 early-stage NSCLC patients were analyzed, with tumors being compared against uninvolved tumor-adjacent lungs. Of the NSCLC patients, 120 to 150 were male and roughly 100 were female, and the mean age was about 69 years. All 236 NSCLC patients in the cohort were treatment-naive and had localized lung tumors that were resected. What the research found in general, with its limitations: Because of the exploratory design, TCR variables were selected using unadjusted p-values without false-discovery rate correction. A median of roughly 58 of the top 100 tumor clones were detected in paired uninvolved adjacent lung, and 25 to 35 of these tumor clones were also found among the top 100 clones of the paired uninvolved adjacent lung. Longer overall survival was associated with higher T cell density in blood, whereas shorter survival was associated with higher clonality in adjacent lung. Uninvolved tumor-adjacent lung showed the highest T cell clonality, higher than tumor, which suggests more focused antigenic responses in the uninvolved tumor-adjacent lung. Because multi-region sequencing of the tumors was not done, intratumor heterogeneity could not be ruled out.

The immunoSEQ Assay was used to sequence TCR beta CDR3 regions from DNA. In the authors' own workflow: To compute T cell density, TCR beta template counts were normalized to usable DNA, which was estimated by amplifying housekeeping genes. Richness was estimated using the preseqR package, with extrapolation to 400,000 templates for PBMC samples and to 120,000 templates for tissue samples. Clonality was calculated as one minus Pielou's evenness. Tissue-enriched TCRs were identified through differential abundance testing performed on productive amino-acid clonotypes, with a minimum total count of 5 and an alpha of 0.1. The Jaccard Index and the Morisita Overlap Index were used to measure how much the repertoires overlapped between compartments. TCR beta CDR3s were clustered by GLIPH together with public tetramer-defined viral CDR3s, and at least three viral sequences plus V-gene enrichment were required for viral motifs. What TCRdb holds here is the immuneACCESS table cut down to in-frame rearrangements. Part of the clones is not present; checked against another copy, under half of the missing clones reflect an unresolved V gene, and the others are unexplained. V and J calls and clone size come straight from that table; D and trimming were deduced from the DNA. Here the sample has tens of thousands of clones; about 84% occur a single time. Roughly 9.8% of the sample rests with the top ten.

This clone was picked up one time. No antigen is known for it. Base qualities are not recorded, but no much larger clone differs from it by a single base. Inclusive of the bounding cysteine and phenylalanine, the CDR3 is 16 residues long. Of all the DNA, just the CDR3 is kept, 48 bases in frame from base 1. As encoded in the germline V gene, CDR1 is LGHNA while CDR2 is YNFKEQ. Trimming removed 1 base from V and 2 bases from J, leaving 14 bases between the germline ends. At diagnosis, tumor, uninvolved tumor-adjacent lung and peripheral blood were collected and then preserved as a mix of FFPE and fresh-frozen material. Blood samples were analyzed as peripheral blood mononuclear cells for TCR repertoire profiling.

This material consisted of peripheral blood, taken before any cancer treatment. This sequence was found in a female donor older than 55 with stage I lung adenocarcinoma. This chain joins TRBV4-2 to TRBJ1-2; tentative D gene TRBD1, with 5 bases matching. The sequence in DNA is TGTGCCAGCAGCCAAGGGGACGGAGGCCCAAACTATGGCTACACCTTC. This sequence encodes CASSQGDGGPNYGYTF.